The sequence of this T cell receptor (beta chain) was determined in a study of CD8 T cells in ankylosing spondylitis. The V gene's germline CDR1 is DFQATT and CDR2 SNEGSKA (reference sequence). The ends lost 3 bases at V and 5 bases at J; junction bases unmatched: 4. The CDR3 loop spans 14 amino acids. TCRdb reprocessed the 5' RACE reads with MiXCR, giving one entry per CDR3 protein. The sample lists 210,000 or so distinct CDR3 sequences, approximately 8% seen once, with around 4.8% in the top ten. In its sample, this clonotype was seen many times. This TCR came from a female donor with ankylosing spondylitis or in good health (not recorded which). The sequencing sample was made of blood, either unsorted or a sorted T cell fraction (not recorded which). The V gene is TRBV20-1, the J gene TRBJ1-1, with TRBD1 matching 12 bases. The CDR3 here is CSASRDRGLTEAFF. In DNA, the CDR3 is TGCAGTGCTAGCCGGGACAGGGGGCTTACTGAAGCTTTCTTT.